The 28 T cell receptor beta chains given below trace back to one sample, sequenced in a study of metastatic and nonmetastatic thyroid tumors. No patient received treatment before thyroid surgery. TCRdb reprocessed the PCR reads via MiXCR. Of fewer than 40,000 clones in the sample, roughly 15% are singletons; the top ten hold roughly 6.2%. What was sequenced was blood. The source of these receptors is a male donor with papillary thyroid cancer or a benign thyroid nodule (not recorded which). Some clones in this sample may be carry-over from other donors' samples.

A note on this clone: One base away lies a much larger clone, so this may be a sequencing read error. The genes are TRBV27 and TRBJ2-2; TRBD2 might be the D (7 bases). Looked up from germline, CDR1 is MNHEY and CDR2 is SMNVEV (reference sequence). The CDR3 is 13 amino acids. CDR3 bases: TGTGCCAGCAGTTTTACAGAGGGGGGGGAGCCGTTTTTT. Protein: CASSFTEGGEPFF.

This clone was seen at least ten times. The V gene is TRBV7-9, the J gene TRBJ2-2; possibly TRBD2 for D (6 bases). Germline V lookup: CDR1 SEHNR, CDR2 FQNEAQ (reference sequence). The length of the CDR3 is 15 residues. V was trimmed by 2 bases and J by 8 bases, leaving 15 bases between them. For the CDR3, the DNA is TGTGCCAGCAGCTTATACGATGTAGCGGATGGGGAGCTGTTTTTT. Its translation is CASSLYDVADGELFF.

The V and J genes are TRBV7-2 and TRBJ2-2; D is undetermined. V gave up 0 bases and J gave up 2 bases, with 7 bases separating them. The CDR3 length is 15 residues. Germline CDR1 and CDR2: SGHTA and FQGNSA. CDR3 amino acids: CASSLAEINTGELFF. DNA for the CDR3: TGTGCCAGCAGCTTAGCAGAGATTAACACCGGGGAGCTGTTTTTT.

With regard to this clone: This may be a read error, as it is one base from a much larger clone. The chain recombines TRBV6-1 with TRBJ1-1, with 7 bases aligning to TRBD1. The V segment lost 3 bases and the J segment 11 bases; nucleotides outside the gene matches: 15. The CDR3 runs 15 residues. CDR1 is MNHNS and CDR2 is SASEGT in the germline V gene. Written as DNA, the CDR3 is TGTGCCAGCAGTGACCCAATCACGGGACAGCCAGAGGCTTTCTTT. Translated: CASSDPITGQPEAFF.

This clone showed up many times. The V and J genes are TRBV19 and TRBJ2-1; a weak D match, TRBD1 (5 bases). Germline values: CDR1 LNHDA, CDR2 SQIVND (reference sequence). CDR3 size: 14 residues. V lost 5 bases, J lost 1 base, and 9 bases lay in between. The CDR3 protein is CASSAGWSYNEQFF. The CDR3 bases are TGTGCCAGTAGTGCAGGGTGGTCCTACAATGAGCAGTTCTTC. Variable domain in full (rest from reference TRBV19 and TRBJ2-1): DGGITQSPKYLFRKEGQNVTLSCEQNLNHDAMYWYRQDPGQGLRLIYYSQIVNDFQKGDIAEGYSVSREKKESFPLTVTSAQKNPTAFYLCASSAGWSYNEQFFGPGTRLTVL.

The chain uses TRBV11-2 and TRBJ2-3; 7 positions match TRBD2. With 5 bases clipped from V and 6 bases from J, the junction kept 8 bases outside the gene matches. Germline loops: CDR1 SGHAT, CDR2 FQNNGV. The CDR3 length is 14 residues. The CDR3, as DNA: TGTGCCAGCAGCCCCGAGCGGGGCGGGGATACGCAGTATTTT. Translation gives CASSPERGGDTQYF.

This clone showed up many times. The chain couples TRBV29-1 to TRBJ2-3, with D perhaps matching TRBD1 (6 bases). The CDR3 sequence is 17 residues long. The V end lost 3 bases, the J end lost 6 bases, and 25 bases lay between the germline ends. The germline CDR1 and CDR2 sequences are SQVTM and ANQGSEA. The CDR3 coding sequence is TGCAGCGTTGACGGAGAGGGCAACAGGGACCCCGGGGATACGCAGTATTTT. It yields the protein CSVDGEGNRDPGDTQYF.

V and J are TRBV28 and TRBJ1-2, with D possibly matching TRBD1 (5 bases). The germline V and J ends were trimmed by 6 bases and 4 bases, with 24 bases remaining between them. This CDR3 contains 17 residues. The germline gives CDR1 MDHEN, CDR2 SYDVKM. The CDR3 DNA reads as TGTGCCAGCAGCACAGGTGCGCTACAGGTTCGAAGCTATGGCTACACCTTC. Encoded protein: CASSTGALQVRSYGYTF.

This clone occurred many times. The rearrangement links TRBV29-1 to TRBJ1-5; D is possibly TRBD1 (5 bases). This CDR3 has 15 residues. Trimming shortened V by 4 bases and J by 4 bases, and 17 bases separated the two germline ends. Germline CDR1 and CDR2: SQVTM and ANQGSEA. The CDR3, as DNA: TGCAGCGTTGCGCAGGGAGCGGAAACTAATCAGCCCCAGCATTTT. Translating it yields CSVAQGAETNQPQHF.

Ten or more counts support this clone. The gene calls are TRBV11-3 and TRBJ1-2; no firm D call. CDR3 length: 14 residues. The V gene lost 5 bases and the J gene lost 3 bases, with 13 bases spanning the gap. Germline values: CDR1 SGHNT, CDR2 YENEEA. CDR3 nucleotides: TGTGCCAGCAGCCCCGGGGATATGGACTATGGCTACACCTTC. This codes for CASSPGDMDYGYTF.

This clone appeared many times. The chain is built from TRBV10-2 and TRBJ2-3; maybe TRBD2 (5 bases). V shed 10 bases and J shed 4 bases, with 18 bases lying between them. The CDR3 contains 14 residues. Germline V gene lookup returns CDR1 WSHSY and CDR2 SAAADI. Here the CDR3 reads CATRNQEAADTQYF. The CDR3 bases are TGCGCCACCAGGAACCAAGAAGCGGCAGATACGCAGTATTTT.

V and J are TRBV6-2 or TRBV6-3 and TRBJ1-2, with D uncertain. The CDR3 runs to 12 residues. Germline CDR1 is MNHEY and CDR2 is SVGEGT. V lost 4 bases and J 8 bases, leaving 11 bases between the germline ends. In nucleotides, the CDR3 is TGTGCCAGCAGTTCCCAGGCGGGGGGCTACACCTTC. Protein sequence: CASSSQAGGYTF.

The rearrangement joins TRBV29-1 to TRBJ2-1; 9 bases are shared with TRBD1. There are 14 residues in the CDR3. Trimming at V came to 7 bases and at J to 6 bases, leaving 10 bases not matched to a gene. The germline CDR1 and CDR2 sequences are SQVTM and ANQGSEA. CDR3 DNA: TGCAGCGCTCTACGCCCGACAGGGGGCAATGAGCAGTTCTTC. Its protein product is CSALRPTGGNEQFF.

This clone has a count of ten or more. The rearrangement joins TRBV7-6 to TRBJ2-2; TRBD2 might be the D (6 bases). Germline CDR1 reads SGHVS; CDR2 reads FNYEAQ. Trimming took off 7 bases at V and 1 base at J, with 13 bases between the two ends. The CDR3 loop spans 15 amino acids. CDR3 sequence reads: CASIPGGENTGELFF. CDR3 DNA: TGTGCCAGCATCCCCGGCGGGGAGAACACCGGGGAGCTGTTTTTT. Based on the CDR3 plus reference TRBV7-6 and TRBJ2-2, the full variable domain is GAGVSQSPRYKVTKRGQDVALRCDPISGHVSLYWYRQALGQGPEFLTYFNYEAQQDKSGLPNDRFSAERPEGSISTLTIQRTEQRDSAMYRCASIPGGENTGELFFGEGSRLTVL.

The chain couples TRBV20-1 to TRBJ2-1; D call uncertain. The CDR3 is 12 residues long. Germline V gene lookup returns CDR1 DFQATT and CDR2 SNEGSKA (reference sequence). V was clipped by 1 base and J by 9 bases, with 10 bases between them. The CDR3 is CSARVLSVEQFF. DNA for the CDR3: TGCAGTGCTAGAGTCCTGAGCGTTGAGCAGTTCTTC.

This clone has at least ten counts. The genes are TRBV13 and TRBJ2-7; 10 bases fit TRBD1. V gave up 6 bases and J gave up 3 bases; unmatched junction bases: 11. This CDR3 comprises 16 residues. Germline V gene sequence: CDR1 PRHDT, CDR2 FYEKMQ (reference sequence). The CDR3: CASRKKGQGIFYEQYF. Here the CDR3 DNA reads TGTGCCAGCAGAAAAAAGGGACAGGGGATTTTCTACGAGCAGTACTTC.

This clone ranks as medium-sized. The chain has TRBV6-1 and TRBJ1-5; D unclear. From germline, CDR1 is MNHNS and CDR2 SASEGT. This CDR3 comprises 14 residues. The V end lost 1 base, the J end lost 2 bases, and 6 bases lay between the germline ends. In nucleotides, the CDR3 is TGTGCCAGCAGTGAAGGGGCAGGCAATCAGCCCCAGCATTTT. Translation: CASSEGAGNQPQHF.

This clone was counted at least ten times. The chain recombines TRBV2 with TRBJ2-2; D is perhaps TRBD2 (5 bases). Germline values: CDR1 SNHLY, CDR2 FYNNEI. Trimming took off 3 bases at V and 2 bases at J, with 13 bases between the two ends. This CDR3 region has 16 residues. The CDR3 sequence is CASSDLGGLNTGELFF. In DNA, the CDR3 is TGTGCCAGCAGTGATTTAGGAGGACTCAACACCGGGGAGCTGTTTTTT.

This clone was found many times. The chain couples TRBV6-1 to TRBJ1-3, with unresolved D. CDR1 is MNHNS and CDR2 is SASEGT in the germline V gene. V lost 10 bases to trimming and J lost 1 base, with 14 bases between them. The CDR3 contains 14 residues. The CDR3 reads CATHGTTSGNTIYF. In nucleotides, the CDR3 is TGTGCCACCCATGGAACAACGTCTGGAAACACCATATATTTT.

This clone was recorded many times. The CDR3 nucleotides read TGTGCCAGCAGCCTCTTCTCAAACTATGGCTACACCTTC. This gives the protein CASSLFSNYGYTF. The rearrangement links TRBV7-9 to TRBJ1-2; D ambiguous. Trimming shortened V by 5 bases and J by 2 bases, and 9 bases separated the two germline ends. The CDR3 covers 13 residues. CDR1 and CDR2 (germline): SEHNR, FQNEAQ (reference sequence).

This clone was detected many times. The rearrangement joins TRBV12-5 to TRBJ2-1; no clear D gene. Germline lookup yields CDR1 LGHNT and CDR2 FRNRAP. The V end was cut by 1 base, the J end by 8 bases, with 9 bases between. The CDR3 runs 13 residues. This CDR3 is CASGLDPRHEQFF. The CDR3 bases are TGTGCTAGTGGTTTGGACCCAAGGCATGAGCAGTTCTTC.

This clone was found a few times. J is TRBJ1-3 and V is TRBV12-3 or TRBV12-4; D possibly corresponds to TRBD1 (5 bases). Between the trimmed V and J ends, which lost 0 bases and 3 bases, there was a span of 12 bases. The CDR3 runs 16 residues. CDR3 sequence (DNA): TGTGCCAGCAGTTTAGCGGCAGGGAGGTATGGAAACACCATATATTTT. This gives the protein CASSLAAGRYGNTIYF.

This clone was found many times. The chain is built from TRBV30 and TRBJ2-7; 11 bases map to TRBD2. After removal of 1 base from V and 4 bases from J, the junction contained 3 bases not matched to a gene. Germline values: CDR1 GTSNPN, CDR2 SVGIG (reference sequence). The CDR3 is 14 amino acids. CDR3 sequence: CAWSEGLAGYEQYF. As DNA, the CDR3 is TGTGCCTGGAGTGAAGGACTAGCGGGTTACGAGCAGTACTTC.

This clone has more than one count but fewer than ten. An end of the junction differs from the germline gene, which may be a read error. The chain is built from TRBV12-3 or TRBV12-4 and TRBJ2-7, with no clear D. The CDR3 is made up of 12 amino acids. The CDR3 reads CASSFLGNEQHF. The CDR3 nucleotides read TGTGCCAGCAGTTTTTTGGGAAACGAGCAGCACTTC.

This clone appeared many times. This rearrangement joins TRBV12-3 or TRBV12-4 to TRBJ2-3, with TRBD1 identical over 7 bases. The V gene end was trimmed by 6 bases and the J gene end by 0 bases; junction bases not matched to a gene: 3. This CDR3 comprises 14 residues. The CDR3 region is CASSPGQSTDTQYF. The CDR3 DNA reads as TGTGCCAGCAGCCCGGGACAGAGCACAGATACGCAGTATTTT.

A few counts support this clone. V usage is TRBV27 and J usage is TRBJ1-6; tentative D call: TRBD1 (5 bases). V was clipped by 4 bases and J by 7 bases, with 14 bases between them. There are 15 residues in the CDR3. Germline V gene data show CDR1 as MNHEY and CDR2 as SMNVEV (reference sequence). CDR3: CASSSGGGWNSPLHF. The CDR3 DNA sequence: TGTGCCAGCAGTTCCGGTGGGGGGTGGAATTCACCCCTCCACTTT.

This clone has at least ten counts. This chain links TRBV11-3 with TRBJ2-2, with a tentative D call TRBD2 (6 bases). Germline V gene sequence: CDR1 SGHNT, CDR2 YENEEA. V was trimmed by 8 bases and J by 4 bases, leaving 14 bases between them. The CDR3 runs 14 residues. The CDR3, as DNA: TGTGCCAGCCTATTGCGGGGCCGCACCGGGGAGCTGTTTTTT. As protein: CASLLRGRTGELFF.

This clone was observed at least ten times. The gene calls are TRBV7-9 and TRBJ1-1, with D possibly TRBD1 on 6 matching bases. CDR3 length equals 14 residues. Germline V gene data show CDR1 as SEHNR and CDR2 as FQNEAQ (reference sequence). Between the trimmed V and J ends, which lost 3 bases and 3 bases, there was a span of 11 bases. The CDR3 loop reads CASSLVSGDTEAFF. Here the CDR3 DNA reads TGTGCCAGCAGCTTGGTTTCAGGGGACACTGAAGCTTTCTTT.